The 7 T cell receptor beta chains listed next were all sequenced from one sample in a study of blood T cell repertoires in COVID-19. Repertoires were generated with immunoSEQ multiplex PCR, while TCRdb's copy carries only in-frame clones and drops some. There are about 88,000 clones in the sample; more than 90% occur only once, and over 1.5% lies in the top ten. What was sequenced was peripheral blood. Receptors were obtained from a man between 60 and 70 years old with acute or convalescent COVID-19.

The J gene is TRBJ2-7, the V gene TRBV3-1 (or the pseudogene TRBV3-2); 10 bases agree with TRBD1. The CDR3 has 13 residues. Germline lookup yields CDR1 LGHDT and CDR2 YNNKEL (reference sequence). The V segment lost 10 bases and the J segment 5 bases; nucleotides outside the gene matches: 8. DNA of the CDR3: TGTGCCACCGGGACAGGGGCCACCCACGAGCAGTACTTC. It yields the protein CATGTGATHEQYF.

The J gene is TRBJ2-1, the V gene TRBV7-8; D remains unclear. Trimming pared 5 bases from V and 3 bases from J, leaving 14 bases between. This CDR3 has 15 residues. From germline, CDR1 is SGHVS and CDR2 FQNEAQ. CDR3 in amino acids: CASSPLSGIYNEQFF. The CDR3, as DNA: TGTGCCAGCAGCCCCTTGTCGGGTATCTACAATGAGCAGTTCTTC. Complete variable domain (other parts from reference TRBV7-8 and TRBJ2-1): GAGVSQSPRYKVAKRGQDVALRCDPISGHVSLFWYQQALGQGPEFLTYFQNEAQLDKSGLPSDRFFAERPEGSVSTLKIQRTQQEDSAVYLCASSPLSGIYNEQFFGPGTRLTVL.

The chain uses TRBV28 and TRBJ2-2; 11 bases line up with TRBD2. The junction had 9 bases not matched to a gene; V was cut back by 0 bases and J by 0 bases. The CDR3 runs to 20 residues. Germline lookup yields CDR1 MDHEN and CDR2 SYDVKM. The CDR3 DNA reads as TGTGCCAGCAGTTTATGGGACGGACTAGCGGGCATCGCGAACACCGGGGAGCTGTTTTTT. This encodes CASSLWDGLAGIANTGELFF.

V and J are TRBV27 and TRBJ1-1; 7 nucleotides line up with TRBD1. This CDR3 has 14 amino acids. CDR1 and CDR2 from the germline V gene are MNHEY and SMNVEV (reference sequence). The junction had 13 bases not matched to a gene; V was cut back by 4 bases and J by 11 bases. The CDR3, as DNA: TGTGCCAGCAGTTCCCAAGGGACAGCCGTACTGGCTTTCTTT. Translated: CASSSQGTAVLAFF.

V usage is TRBV25-1 and J usage is TRBJ1-2; no reliable D call. The V end was cut by 4 bases, the J end by 8 bases, with 17 bases between. Germline V gene data show CDR1 as MGHDK and CDR2 as SYGVNS. This CDR3 is 14 amino acids long. CDR3 DNA sequence: TGTGCCAGCAGTGGAGGTGGTTCTGGGTTAGGCTACACCTTC. Translating gives CASSGGGSGLGYTF.

V is TRBV19 and J is TRBJ2-3; D perhaps matches TRBD2 (6 bases). Trimming removed 1 base at V and 4 bases at J, with 15 bases between. This CDR3 has 16 amino acids. The germline V gene encodes CDR1 LNHDA and CDR2 SQIVND (reference sequence). The CDR3: CASSIVRLENSDTQYF. In nucleotides, the CDR3 is TGTGCCAGTAGTATAGTCCGACTAGAGAATTCAGATACGCAGTATTTT.

This clone is a singleton in its sample. The V gene is TRBV6-5, the J gene TRBJ2-1; TRBD1 is a possible D gene (8 bases). V lost 6 bases, J lost 7 bases, and 19 bases lay in between. Germline V gene data show CDR1 as MNHEY and CDR2 as SVGAGI. CDR3 size: 15 residues. CDR3 sequence reads: CASSATTGEGNEQFF. The CDR3, as DNA: TGTGCCAGCAGCGCCACGACAGGGGAGGGGAATGAGCAGTTCTTC.